The TCR beta chain under discussion was sequenced for a study of cytomegalovirus exposure and HLA in healthy donors. Study-wide results and limits: In a later analysis, TCR beta V- and J-gene trimming was associated with a missense DCLRE1C variant. Three chains linked to CMV were shown in vitro to be specific for CMV antigens.

The PCR contained 60 Vbeta and 13 Jbeta primers. Clones were read by immunoSEQ multiplex PCR, and TCRdb kept only the in-frame ones, dropping some. The sample holds 50,000 or so clones, about three quarters seen once. In the case of this clone: Its antigen is currently unknown.

Sequenced material: PBMCs. The clonotype was recovered from a female donor in good health and CMV-seronegative.

In DNA, the CDR3 is TGTGCCAGCAGTCCCTACGGACGGGGGATATACGAGCAGTACTTC. As protein: CASSPYGRGIYEQYF. The chain employs TRBV28 and TRBJ2-7; D is possibly TRBD2 (6 bases). V shed 5 bases and J shed 4 bases, with 18 bases lying between them. This CDR3 spans 15 amino acids. Per the germline V gene, CDR1 is MDHEN and CDR2 is SYDVKM.